The 10 T cell receptor beta chains reported below all come from one sample, sequenced in a study of T cells in Graves' hyperthyroidism and ophthalmopathy (dated by TCRdb to the late 2010s). Libraries were made using multiplex PCR. Sequenced using an Illumina HiSeq 2000. TCR beta CDR3 regions were amplified from RNA transcripts. The TCR CDR3 was subjected to a first round of RT-PCR using the HTBI primer set and the Qiagen OneStep RT-PCR kit. Clones were called with MiXCR by TCRdb after fastp trimmed the public reads at Q25, and only in-frame beta chains were retained. Rows are unified per CDR3 protein, each entry keeping the most common DNA and genes. A total of some 620,000 distinct CDR3 sequences appear in this sample, 15% to 20% of them only once. The ten largest account for around 3.9% of the sample. Sequenced sample: blood. These receptors all stem from a woman in her 30s with Graves' hyperthyroidism.

The genes are TRBV7-9 and TRBJ2-5; the match to TRBD1 covers 10 bases. The CDR3 is 15 amino acids. CDR1 is SEHNR, CDR2 FQNEAQ, per germline (reference sequence). Trimming at V came to 5 bases and at J to 0 bases, leaving 3 bases not matched to a gene. The CDR3 here is CASSPGTGDQETQYF. For the CDR3, the DNA is TGTGCCAGCAGCCCCGGGACAGGGGACCAAGAGACCCAGTACTTC.

This clonotype was seen at least ten times. The chain links TRBV20-1 to TRBJ1-2; no reliable D call. This CDR3 is built from 13 residues. Trimming removed 3 bases from V and 4 bases from J, with 12 bases in between. Germline V gene data show CDR1 as DFQATT and CDR2 as SNEGSKA (reference sequence). CDR3 DNA: TGCAGTGCTAGTCAGAGAGAGAGCTATGGCTACACCTTC. Encoded protein: CSASQRESYGYTF.

The chain couples TRBV12-5 to TRBJ2-1, with 14 bases that match TRBD2. This CDR3 comprises 17 residues. Trimming took 2 bases from V and 7 from J; bases not matched to a gene: 7. Germline V CDR1 and CDR2: LGHNT, FRNRAP. CDR3 sequence: CASGLTAGTSGSNEQFF. Here the CDR3 DNA reads TGTGCTAGTGGTTTGACTGCCGGGACTAGCGGGAGTAATGAGCAGTTCTTC.

The chain joins TRBV7-3 to TRBJ2-1; D call uncertain. The CDR3 length is 17 residues. The V and J ends lost 2 bases and 0 bases respectively, with 14 bases between them. CDR1 and CDR2 (germline): SGHTA, FQGTGA. The DNA for the CDR3 is TGTGCCAGCAGCTTAGATCCTCCGTCGAGCTCCTACAATGAGCAGTTCTTC. It yields the protein CASSLDPPSSSYNEQFF.

This clonotype was detected many times. The rearrangement uses TRBV27 and TRBJ2-3; perhaps D is TRBD1 or TRBD2 (6 bases each). The ends were cut back, 4 bases at V and 0 bases at J, with 8 bases in the middle. From germline, CDR1 is MNHEY and CDR2 SMNVEV (reference sequence). The CDR3 extends over 14 amino acids. The CDR3 DNA sequence: TGTGCCAGCAGTTGGGGGGCAAGCACAGATACGCAGTATTTT. Encoded protein: CASSWGASTDTQYF.

This clonotype was seen a handful of times. The chain links TRBV7-2 to TRBJ2-7, with 10 positions matching TRBD2. Germline V CDR1 and CDR2: SGHTA, FQGNSA. The V and J ends lost 1 base and 2 bases, in that order; junction bases with no gene match: 5. The CDR3 spans 16 residues. The DNA for the CDR3 is TGTGCCAGCAGCTTAGAAGTGAGCGGGAGGGCCTACGAGCAGTACTTC. Translating it yields CASSLEVSGRAYEQYF.

This chain connects TRBV19 to TRBJ2-7; the D is unclear. This CDR3 comprises 14 residues. Trimming cost V 5 bases and J 2 bases, with 13 bases left between them. In germline, CDR1 is LNHDA, CDR2 SQIVND (reference sequence). For the CDR3, the DNA is TGTGCCAGTAGTTGGAACAGTGGGCCCTACGAGCAGTACTTC. Its protein product is CASSWNSGPYEQYF.

The chain has TRBV2 and TRBJ2-7; D ambiguous. Trimming removed 5 bases at V and 5 bases at J, with 4 bases between. This CDR3 contains 10 residues. The V gene's germline CDR1 is SNHLY and CDR2 FYNNEI. CDR3 sequence: CASSWNEQYF. The CDR3 DNA reads as TGTGCCAGCAGTTGGAACGAGCAGTACTTC.

Ten or more counts support this clonotype. V is TRBV27 and J is TRBJ2-2; D possibly corresponds to TRBD1 (6 bases). Germline V gene sequence: CDR1 MNHEY, CDR2 SMNVEV (reference sequence). The CDR3 has 14 amino acids. V lost 6 bases and J lost 5, with 13 bases in between. CDR3 in DNA: TGTGCCAGCAGCCTTACCAGGGGAACCGGGGAGCTGTTTTTT. This gives the protein CASSLTRGTGELFF.

This clonotype appeared a few times. This chain's CDR3 is CAWGRDTREQYF. CDR3 bases: TGTGCCTGGGGCCGGGACACAAGAGAGCAGTACTTC. The rearrangement uses TRBV30 and TRBJ2-7; D may be TRBD1 (6 bases). The ends were cut back, 5 bases at V and 7 bases at J, with 15 bases in the middle. The CDR3 is 12 amino acids. Germline CDR1 reads GTSNPN; CDR2 reads SVGIG (reference sequence).